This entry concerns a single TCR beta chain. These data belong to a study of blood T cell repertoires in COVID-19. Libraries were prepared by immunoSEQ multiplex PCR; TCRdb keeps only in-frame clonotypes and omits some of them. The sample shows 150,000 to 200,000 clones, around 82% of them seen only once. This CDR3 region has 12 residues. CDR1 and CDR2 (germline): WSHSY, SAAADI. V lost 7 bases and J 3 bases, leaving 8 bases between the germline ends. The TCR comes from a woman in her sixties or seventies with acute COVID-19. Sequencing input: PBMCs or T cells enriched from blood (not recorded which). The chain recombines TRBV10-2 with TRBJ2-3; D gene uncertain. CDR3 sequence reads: CASNPGTDTQYF. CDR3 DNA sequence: TGCGCCAGCAACCCCGGTACAGATACGCAGTATTTT.